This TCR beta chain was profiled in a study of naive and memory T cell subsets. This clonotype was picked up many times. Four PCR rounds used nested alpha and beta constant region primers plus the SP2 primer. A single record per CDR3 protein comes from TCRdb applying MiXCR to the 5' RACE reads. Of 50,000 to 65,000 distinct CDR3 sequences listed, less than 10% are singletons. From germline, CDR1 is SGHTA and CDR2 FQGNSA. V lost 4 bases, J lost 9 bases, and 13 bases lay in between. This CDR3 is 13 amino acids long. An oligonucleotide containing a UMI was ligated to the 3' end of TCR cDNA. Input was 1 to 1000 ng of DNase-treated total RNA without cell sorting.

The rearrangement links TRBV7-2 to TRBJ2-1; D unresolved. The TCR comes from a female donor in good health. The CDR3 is CASSSWSDSEQFF. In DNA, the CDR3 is TGTGCCAGCAGCTCATGGAGCGACTCTGAGCAGTTCTTC.